This entry describes one T cell receptor beta chain. The sample is drawn from a study of blood T cell repertoires in COVID-19. About the research overall: Acute-phase and convalescent COVID-19 samples originated in the United States, Italy and Spain.

CDR1 is LGHDT and CDR2 is YNNKEL in the germline V gene (reference sequence). The trim removed 7 bases at V and 3 bases at J, leaving 5 bases unmatched. This CDR3 has 13 amino acids. Per the authors' pipeline: The assay estimated nucleated cells by amplifying reference gene primers. TCRdb's copy holds only in-frame clones and misses some; the assay was immunoSEQ multiplex PCR. Clone size and the V and J calls come from that table; the DNA yielded D and trimming. The sample comprises more than 150,000 clones, roughly 76% of which are singletons, and 12% rests with the top ten. The receptor comes from a woman older than 75 with COVID-19, enrolled during active disease. Sequenced input: peripheral blood. The chain links TRBV3-1 (or the pseudogene TRBV3-2) to TRBJ1-1; 7 positions agree with TRBD1. CDR3 sequence: CASTTGKDTEAFF. The CDR3 DNA sequence: TGTGCCAGCACGACAGGGAAAGACACTGAAGCTTTCTTT.